The 13 T cell receptor beta chains below all came from one sample that was sequenced in a study of cytomegalovirus exposure and HLA in healthy donors. Assay: immunoSEQ multiplex PCR; the TCRdb copy retains only in-frame clones and omits some. Here the sample spans around 120,000 clones, roughly nine tenths being singletons. Sequenced: PBMCs. All receptors derive from a man aged 18 to 29 in good health and CMV-seropositive.

The table lists this clone with a count of one. V gene TRBV19 combines with J gene TRBJ2-1, with 12 nucleotides matching TRBD1. Germline values: CDR1 LNHDA, CDR2 SQIVND (reference sequence). CDR3 length equals 15 residues. The J segment lost 5 bases and the V segment lost 4 bases, leaving 3 bases of the junction unmatched. The CDR3 region is CASSTGQGADNEQFF. The CDR3 DNA reads TGTGCCAGTAGTACGGGACAGGGGGCTGACAATGAGCAGTTCTTC. The whole variable domain, remainder taken from reference TRBV19 and TRBJ2-1, is DGGITQSPKYLFRKEGQNVTLSCEQNLNHDAMYWYRQDPGQGLRLIYYSQIVNDFQKGDIAEGYSVSREKKESFPLTVTSAQKNPTAFYLCASSTGQGADNEQFFGPGTRLTVL.

The J gene is TRBJ1-1, the V gene TRBV5-6, with a tentative D call TRBD1 (6 bases). The CDR3 spans 13 residues. Germline loops: CDR1 SGHDT, CDR2 YYEEEE. The ends were cut back, 2 bases at V and 9 bases at J, with 14 bases in the middle. The CDR3: CASSFGRGEKAFF. Written as DNA, the CDR3 is TGTGCCAGCAGCTTTGGCAGGGGAGAGAAAGCTTTCTTT.

This chain links TRBV15 with TRBJ1-1, with unresolved D. CDR3 length: 18 residues. Trimming cost V 4 bases and J 6 bases, with 27 bases left between them. Germline lookup yields CDR1 LNHNV and CDR2 YYDKDF (reference sequence). DNA for the CDR3: TGTGCCACCAGCATGTCGCGCCGACTCGCACTGAGTTCCCCTGAAGCTTTCTTT. Its translation is CATSMSRRLALSSPEAFF.

CDR3 in DNA: TGTGCCAGCAGCGCAGGAGGGGGGGCCACAGATACGCAGTATTTT. Protein: CASSAGGGATDTQYF. This chain uses TRBV9 with TRBJ2-3, with D possibly matching TRBD2 (7 bases). Germline V gene lookup returns CDR1 SGDLS and CDR2 YYNGEE. The CDR3 is made up of 15 amino acids. V shed 3 bases and J shed 2 bases, with 13 bases lying between them.

The J gene is TRBJ2-7, the V gene TRBV6-6; possibly TRBD1 for D (6 bases). CDR3 length: 15 residues. V gave up 4 bases and J gave up 3 bases, with 16 bases separating them. Germline loops: CDR1 MNHNY, CDR2 SVGAGI (reference sequence). The CDR3 loop is CASSFSQGFSYEQYF. The CDR3 nucleotides read TGTGCCAGCAGTTTTTCACAGGGTTTTAGCTACGAGCAGTACTTC.

This sequence joins TRBV7-8 and TRBJ1-5, with TRBD1 matching over 7 bases. This CDR3 is 20 amino acids long. Per the germline V gene, CDR1 is SGHVS and CDR2 is FQNEAQ. V was clipped by 6 bases and J by 1 base; unmatched bases: 21. The CDR3 DNA is TGTGCCAGCAGTCAAAAGGGGGGACAGAGAAATCTGGCAAGCAATCAGCCCCAGCATTTT. It specifies CASSQKGGQRNLASNQPQHF.

This clone was detected only a few times. This sample also contains other DNA sequences that code for the same CDR3. The CDR3 spells CASSVRGNQPQHF. In nucleotides, the CDR3 is TGTGCCAGCAGCGTACGAGGGAATCAGCCCCAGCATTTT. The chain carries TRBV7-2 and TRBJ1-5; D is unresolved. The germline CDR1 and CDR2 sequences are SGHTA and FQGNSA. The V gene lost 5 bases and the J gene lost 4 bases, with 9 bases spanning the gap. This CDR3 spans 13 amino acids.

This chain connects TRBV7-8 to TRBJ1-1, with D perhaps matching TRBD1 (5 bases). The ends were cut back, 3 bases at V and 0 bases at J, with 8 bases in the middle. The CDR3 consists of 14 residues. Germline lookup yields CDR1 SGHVS and CDR2 FQNEAQ. CDR3 region: CASSLQGVNTEAFF. The CDR3 region has the DNA TGTGCCAGCAGCTTGCAGGGTGTGAACACTGAAGCTTTCTTT.

This CDR3 is CASSIPTEGTGEKYGYTF. CDR3 coding DNA: TGTGCCAGCAGCATACCCACAGAGGGGACAGGGGAAAAATATGGCTACACCTTC. The J gene is TRBJ1-2, the V gene TRBV7-2; 10 bases align to TRBD1. V dropped 5 bases and J dropped 5; count of bases not matched to a gene: 17. This CDR3 is 18 amino acids long. CDR1 is SGHTA and CDR2 is FQGNSA in the germline V gene.

The chain is built from TRBV19 and TRBJ2-7; 7 bases fit TRBD2. V trimming: 8 bases; J trimming: 6 bases; junction bases outside the gene matches: 16. CDR1 is LNHDA, CDR2 SQIVND, per germline (reference sequence). This CDR3 has 15 amino acids. This CDR3 reads CASSSDSGVLSEQYF. For the CDR3, the DNA is TGTGCCAGTTCGTCAGACAGCGGGGTTTTGAGCGAGCAGTACTTC.

Only one count was recorded for this clone. V usage is TRBV27 and J usage is TRBJ1-4; 10 bases line up with TRBD1. Germline V lookup: CDR1 MNHEY, CDR2 SMNVEV (reference sequence). Trimming took 6 bases from V and 6 from J; bases not matched to a gene: 7. The CDR3 runs to 15 residues. CDR3 DNA: TGTGCCAGCAGAGTATCCGGGACAGGGGATGAAAAACTGTTTTTT. Translated, it gives CASRVSGTGDEKLFF. The complete variable domain, with remaining parts taken from reference TRBV27 and TRBJ1-4, reads EAQVTQNPRYLITVTGKKLTVTCSQNMNHEYMSWYRQDPGLGLRQIYYSMNVEVTDKGDVPEGYKVSRKEKRNFPLILESPSPNQTSLYFCASRVSGTGDEKLFFGSGTQLSVL.

The chain links TRBV11-2 to TRBJ2-2, with D perhaps TRBD1 (5 bases). Trimming removed 5 bases at V and 6 bases at J, with 13 bases between. Per the germline V gene, CDR1 is SGHAT and CDR2 is FQNNGV. CDR3 length: 14 residues. The CDR3 bases are TGTGCCAGCAGCCCGGTTAGGGGCGCCGGGGAGCTGTTTTTT. Translating gives CASSPVRGAGELFF.

This CDR3 reads CASSNDGEDYGYTF. The DNA of the CDR3 is TGTGCCAGCAGTAATGATGGGGAGGACTATGGCTACACCTTC. The chain is built from TRBV6-6 and TRBJ1-2; D remains unclear. The CDR3 extends over 14 amino acids. The ends were cut back, 5 bases at V and 3 bases at J, with 13 bases in the middle. Germline V gives CDR1 MNHNY, CDR2 SVGAGI (reference sequence).